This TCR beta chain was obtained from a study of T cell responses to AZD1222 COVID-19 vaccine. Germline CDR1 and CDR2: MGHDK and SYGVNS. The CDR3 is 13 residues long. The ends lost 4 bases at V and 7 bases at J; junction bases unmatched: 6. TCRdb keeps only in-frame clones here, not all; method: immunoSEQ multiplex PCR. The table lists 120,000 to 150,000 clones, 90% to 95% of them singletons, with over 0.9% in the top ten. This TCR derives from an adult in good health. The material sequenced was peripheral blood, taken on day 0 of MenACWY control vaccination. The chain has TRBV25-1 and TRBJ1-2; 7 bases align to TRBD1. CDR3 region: CASSADRAGGYTF. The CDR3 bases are TGTGCCAGCAGTGCCGACAGGGCGGGTGGCTACACCTTC.